This is a list of T cell receptor beta chains from one sample in a study of cytomegalovirus exposure and HLA in healthy donors. The table came from immunoSEQ multiplex PCR; TCRdb's copy has only in-frame clones and leaves some out. The sample consists of roughly 150,000 clones, about 84% of them appearing once. Sequenced input: PBMCs. These receptors all stem from a man between 50 and 59 years old in good health and CMV-seropositive. CDR3s include the opening cysteine and the closing phenylalanine or tryptophan. D genes are given only for firm matches. Expanded clones are given a class, and other clones once, few, many or no size at all.

CDR3 DNA	CDR3 protein	clone size	J gene	CDR3 length	D gene	V gene
TGCAGTACCGACAGCAATGAGCAGTTCTTC	CSTDSNEQFF	-	TRBJ2-1	10	-	TRBV20-1
TGTGCCAGCAGAACAGGGAGGGTTCTTGGCTACACCTTC	CASRTGRVLGYTF	-	TRBJ1-2	13	-	TRBV28
TGTGCCAGCAGCCCCGGGATTGAGCAGTTCTTC	CASSPGIEQFF	-	TRBJ2-1	11	-	TRBV7-8
TGTGCCAGCAGTTTAGCGGGACTCAAGAACTCCTACGAGCAGTACTTC	CASSLAGLKNSYEQYF	-	TRBJ2-7	16	-	TRBV28
TGCAGCGTTGATTATAATGAGCAGTTCTTC	CSVDYNEQFF	-	TRBJ2-1	10	-	TRBV29-1
TGTGCCAGCTCACCCGATTTGACTACTGAAGCTTTCTTT	CASSPDLTTEAFF	few	TRBJ1-1	13	-	TRBV18
TGCGCCAGCAGCTTGGCCCGATCTAGGGGCGATGGCTACACCTTC	CASSLARSRGDGYTF	-	TRBJ1-2	15	-	TRBV5-1
TGTGCCAGCAGCCACGGGACAGGGGGGTTCAGGAACACTGAAGCTTTCTTT	CASSHGTGGFRNTEAFF	-	TRBJ1-1	17	TRBD1	TRBV5-4
TGTGCCAGCAGCTTTGGACACGTTAGCAATCAGCCCCAGCATTTT	CASSFGHVSNQPQHF	-	TRBJ1-5	15	-	TRBV5-6
TGTGCCAGCAGCTCTAGTTTATTGGTTTCCAATGAGCAGTTCTTC	CASSSSLLVSNEQFF	-	TRBJ2-1	15	-	TRBV7-9
TGTGCCAGCTCACCACTGGACAGGGGGGCCGGCTACACCTTC	CASSPLDRGAGYTF	-	TRBJ1-2	14	TRBD1	TRBV18
TGTGCCAGCAGCATTGGGAGGGCTCCTGAAGCTTTCTTT	CASSIGRAPEAFF	-	TRBJ1-1	13	-	TRBV5-4
TGTGCCAGCAGCTTCGACCCTCTGGGGCAAAACATTCAGTACTTC	CASSFDPLGQNIQYF	-	TRBJ2-4	15	-	TRBV11-2
TGTGCCAGTAGTATAGCCCCAGGGTTGTACGAGCAGTACTTC	CASSIAPGLYEQYF	-	TRBJ2-7	14	-	TRBV19
TGTGCCAGCACCCTCCGGAGGGGCACAGATACGCAGTATTTT	CASTLRRGTDTQYF	-	TRBJ2-3	14	-	TRBV11-2
TGTGCCAGCAATACACTTAGGGGGGGCGAAGAGACCCAGTACTTC	CASNTLRGGEETQYF	-	TRBJ2-5	15	-	TRBV6-5
TGCAGCGTGGTCTGGGGGGGACTCTACACCTTC	CSVVWGGLYTF	-	TRBJ1-2	11	-	TRBV29-1
TGTGCCAGCAGTGGACGGGTAGGACAGGGGTTTATACAGACCCAGTACTTC	CASSGRVGQGFIQTQYF	-	TRBJ2-5	17	TRBD1	TRBV6-1
TGTGCCAGCAGCTTTGTGAGACGTTCGGGACAGGGAACTCAAGAGACCCAGTACTTC	CASSFVRRSGQGTQETQYF	-	TRBJ2-5	19	TRBD1	TRBV11-3
TGTGCCTGGAGAAAACAGGGGGCGTTGGGTGGCTACACCTTC	CAWRKQGALGGYTF	-	TRBJ1-2	14	TRBD1	TRBV30
TGTGCCAGCACCCTTGACAGGGTTGACACCGGGGAGCTGTTTTTT	CASTLDRVDTGELFF	once	TRBJ2-2	15	TRBD1	TRBV6-5
TGTGCCAGCAGCAGAGATCAGTCCCGAGGGGAGCAGTACTTC	CASSRDQSRGEQYF	-	TRBJ2-7	14	-	TRBV9
TGTGCCAGCAGCCCCGGTGGGGCAGTGAACTATGGCTACACCTTC	CASSPGGAVNYGYTF	-	TRBJ1-2	15	-	TRBV5-6
TGTGCCAGCTCCCGAGGACAGGCCCTCGGGGACGAGCAGTACTTC	CASSRGQALGDEQYF	-	TRBJ2-7	15	TRBD1	TRBV18
TGTGCCAGCTCCGGAACGACGAGGGCAGGCTATGGCTACACCTTC	CASSGTTRAGYGYTF	-	TRBJ1-2	15	-	TRBV18
TGTGCCAGCAGTGAACTAGTCGGAGAGACCCAGTACTTC	CASSELVGETQYF	-	TRBJ2-5	13	-	TRBV2
TGTGCCAGCAGCTTAGCGGGAGGCTCCTACGAGCAGTACTTC	CASSLAGGSYEQYF	-	TRBJ2-7	14	-	TRBV7-9
TGTGCCAGCACCCAAAACAGCGGGAGTCGCTTTGAGCAGTTCTTC	CASTQNSGSRFEQFF	-	TRBJ2-1	15	TRBD2	TRBV28
TGCAGCGTAGCCGGACAAGCCTACGAGCAGTACTTC	CSVAGQAYEQYF	-	TRBJ2-7	12	-	TRBV29-1
TGCGCCAGCAGCTTGGGGACTAGAGGGACAGGGCTGGGGACCCAGTACTTC	CASSLGTRGTGLGTQYF	-	TRBJ2-5	17	TRBD1	TRBV5-1
TGTGCCAGCCGTCGGGGGGCGGATAATGAAAAACTGTTTTTT	CASRRGADNEKLFF	few	TRBJ1-4	14	-	TRBV28
TGTGCCATCAGGCCCCAGGGAACCTACGAGCAGTACTTC	CAIRPQGTYEQYF	few	TRBJ2-7	13	-	TRBV10-3
TGCGCCAGCAGCTTGAGGGCTGACAGGGCCACTGAAGCTTTCTTT	CASSLRADRATEAFF	-	TRBJ1-1	15	TRBD1	TRBV5-1
TGTGCCTGGAGTGTACGCGGGGACCTGAGGCCCCAGCATTTT	CAWSVRGDLRPQHF	-	TRBJ1-5	14	-	TRBV30
TGTGCCAGCGAGGGTCCGGGGTACTATGGCTACACCTTC	CASEGPGYYGYTF	-	TRBJ1-2	13	-	TRBV10-3
TGTGCCAGCACTGGGCAAACCTATGGCTACACCTTC	CASTGQTYGYTF	-	TRBJ1-2	12	-	TRBV28
TGTGCCAGCAGCACTGGGACAGGTCTTATGGGCACTGAAGCTTTCTTT	CASSTGTGLMGTEAFF	-	TRBJ1-1	16	TRBD1	TRBV9
TGTGCCAGCATCATCTCGCGGGGCGGGACCCAGTACTTC	CASIISRGGTQYF	-	TRBJ2-5	13	-	TRBV7-2
TGTGCCAGCAGTCCCCCCCCGGACAGGGGCCAGCCCCAGCATTTT	CASSPPPDRGQPQHF	once	TRBJ1-5	15	TRBD1	TRBV27
TGTGCCAGCAGTCCGACCGGGACAGGGCCCTACGAGCAGTACTTC	CASSPTGTGPYEQYF	-	TRBJ2-7	15	TRBD1	TRBV28
TGTGCCAGCAGGGCGGGGGGACGTAATGAGCAGTTCTTC	CASRAGGRNEQFF	-	TRBJ2-1	13	TRBD2	TRBV6-5
TGCGCCAGCGGGGAGGGATACACAGATACGCAGTATTTT	CASGEGYTDTQYF	-	TRBJ2-3	13	TRBD2	TRBV5-1
TGCAGCGTTGAGCAGTCGCAGGGGAGGGGACAGTACTTC	CSVEQSQGRGQYF	-	TRBJ2-5	13	-	TRBV29-1
TGTGCCAGCTCACCCCTTAGCGGCCTGACGAACACCGGGGAGCTGTTTTTT	CASSPLSGLTNTGELFF	-	TRBJ2-2	17	-	TRBV18
TGTGCCAGCAGCTGGGGGGAGACGGGAAACACCATATATTTT	CASSWGETGNTIYF	-	TRBJ1-3	14	-	TRBV13
TGTGCCAGCAGCCCCGTGCGGCCGAGCGGGAGGAACCATGAGCAGTTCTTC	CASSPVRPSGRNHEQFF	-	TRBJ2-1	17	TRBD2	TRBV9
TGTGCCAGCAGCTTCGGACAGACGAACACTGAAGCTTTCTTT	CASSFGQTNTEAFF	-	TRBJ1-1	14	-	TRBV5-4
TGTGCCAGCAGCTTTCTCCCAGATACGCAGTATTTT	CASSFLPDTQYF	once	TRBJ2-3	12	-	TRBV7-2
TGTGCCAGCAGTTACGCGACAGGGGACGAAAAACTGTTTTTT	CASSYATGDEKLFF	-	TRBJ1-4	14	TRBD1	TRBV6-5
TGTGCCAGCAGTCCGGGACAGGGGGCTCGGAGGTCTTTCTTT	CASSPGQGARRSFF	-	TRBJ1-1	14	TRBD1	TRBV6-1
TGTGCCAGCAGCGCACAGGGGACAGATACGCAGTATTTT	CASSAQGTDTQYF	-	TRBJ2-3	13	TRBD1	TRBV9